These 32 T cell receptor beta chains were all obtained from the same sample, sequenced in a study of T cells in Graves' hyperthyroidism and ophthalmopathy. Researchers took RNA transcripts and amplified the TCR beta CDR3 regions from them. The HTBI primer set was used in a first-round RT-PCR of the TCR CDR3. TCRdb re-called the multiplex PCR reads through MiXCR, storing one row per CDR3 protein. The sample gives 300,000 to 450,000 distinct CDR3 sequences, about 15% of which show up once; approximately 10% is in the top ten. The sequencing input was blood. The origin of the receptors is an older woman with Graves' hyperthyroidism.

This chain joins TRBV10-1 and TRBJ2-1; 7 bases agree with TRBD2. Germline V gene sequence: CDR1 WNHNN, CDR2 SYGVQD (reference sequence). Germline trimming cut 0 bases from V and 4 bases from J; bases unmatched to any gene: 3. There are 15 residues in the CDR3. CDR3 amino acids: CASSESGREYNEQFF. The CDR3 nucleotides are TGCGCCAGCAGTGAGTCGGGGCGGGAGTACAATGAGCAGTTCTTC.

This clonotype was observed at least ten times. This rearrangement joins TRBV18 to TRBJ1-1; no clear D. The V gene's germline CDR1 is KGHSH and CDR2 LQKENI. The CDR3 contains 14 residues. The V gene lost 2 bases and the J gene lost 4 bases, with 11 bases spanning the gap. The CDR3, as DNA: TGTGCCAGCTCACCAGCAAGAAGGGTCACTGAAGCTTTCTTT. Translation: CASSPARRVTEAFF.

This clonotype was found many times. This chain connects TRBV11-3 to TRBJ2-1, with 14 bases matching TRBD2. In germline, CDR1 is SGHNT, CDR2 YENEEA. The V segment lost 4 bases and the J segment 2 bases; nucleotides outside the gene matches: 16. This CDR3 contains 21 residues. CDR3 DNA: TGTGCCAGCAGCTCCCCCCCGGGACTAGCGGGAGCATACGAGACCTACAATGAGCAGTTCTTC. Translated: CASSSPPGLAGAYETYNEQFF.

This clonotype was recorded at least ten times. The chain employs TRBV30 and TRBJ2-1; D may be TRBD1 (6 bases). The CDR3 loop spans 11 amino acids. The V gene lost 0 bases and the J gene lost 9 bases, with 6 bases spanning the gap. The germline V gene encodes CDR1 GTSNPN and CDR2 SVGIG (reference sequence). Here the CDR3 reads CAWSVQGEQFF. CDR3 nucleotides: TGTGCCTGGAGTGTACAGGGTGAGCAGTTCTTC.

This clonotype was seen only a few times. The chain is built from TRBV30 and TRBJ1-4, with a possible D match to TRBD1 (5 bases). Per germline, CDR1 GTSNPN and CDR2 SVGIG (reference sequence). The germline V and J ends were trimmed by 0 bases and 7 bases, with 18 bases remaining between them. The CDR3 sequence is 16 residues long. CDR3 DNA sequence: TGTGCCTGGAGTGTGGGGCGGGGAGGAGTAGTTGAAAAACTGTTTTTT. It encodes CAWSVGRGGVVEKLFF.

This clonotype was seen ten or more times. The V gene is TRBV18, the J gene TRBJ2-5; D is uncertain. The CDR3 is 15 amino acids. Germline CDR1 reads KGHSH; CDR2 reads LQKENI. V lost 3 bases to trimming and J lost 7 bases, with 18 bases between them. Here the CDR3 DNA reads TGTGCCAGCTCACCCCCCGCAAGGGATCGTGGGACCCAGTACTTC. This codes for CASSPPARDRGTQYF.

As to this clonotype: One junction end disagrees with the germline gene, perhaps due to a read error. As DNA, the CDR3 is TGTGTCAGCAGTGAAAAACCTCATAGCAATCAGCCCCAGCATTTT. Translating gives CVSSEKPHSNQPQHF. The chain combines TRBV12-3 or TRBV12-4 with TRBJ1-5, with D unclear. This CDR3 spans 15 amino acids.

CDR3 protein: CASSSSGRAGELFF. The CDR3, as DNA: TGCGCCAGCAGCTCCAGCGGGAGAGCTGGGGAGCTGTTTTTT. V gene TRBV5-1 combines with J gene TRBJ2-2, with 8 nucleotides matching TRBD2. Germline V gives CDR1 SGHRS, CDR2 YFSETQ. The length of the CDR3 is 14 residues. V lost 3 bases to trimming and J lost 8 bases; unmatched junction nucleotides: 6.

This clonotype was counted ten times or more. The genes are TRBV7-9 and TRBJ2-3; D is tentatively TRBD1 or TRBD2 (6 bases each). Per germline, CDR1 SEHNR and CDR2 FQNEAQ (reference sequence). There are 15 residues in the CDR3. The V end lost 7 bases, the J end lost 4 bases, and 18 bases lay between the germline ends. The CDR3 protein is CASNKRGEVADTQYF. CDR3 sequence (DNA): TGTGCCAGCAATAAAAGGGGGGAGGTTGCAGATACGCAGTATTTT.

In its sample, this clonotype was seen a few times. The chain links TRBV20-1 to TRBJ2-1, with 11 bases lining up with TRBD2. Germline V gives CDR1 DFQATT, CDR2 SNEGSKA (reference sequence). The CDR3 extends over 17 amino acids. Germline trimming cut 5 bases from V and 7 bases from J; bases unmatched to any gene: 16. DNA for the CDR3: TGCAGTGCTTCTCCCCCCGGGGGGACTAGCGGCGCAAATGAGCAGTTCTTC. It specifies CSASPPGGTSGANEQFF.

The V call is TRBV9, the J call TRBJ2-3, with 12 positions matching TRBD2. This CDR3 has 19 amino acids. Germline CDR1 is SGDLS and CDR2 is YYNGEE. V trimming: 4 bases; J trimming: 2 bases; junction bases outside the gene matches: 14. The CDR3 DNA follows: TGTGCCAGCAGCCAAGAGTTCGGGACTAGCGGGCCAGTCACAGATACGCAGTATTTT. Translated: CASSQEFGTSGPVTDTQYF.

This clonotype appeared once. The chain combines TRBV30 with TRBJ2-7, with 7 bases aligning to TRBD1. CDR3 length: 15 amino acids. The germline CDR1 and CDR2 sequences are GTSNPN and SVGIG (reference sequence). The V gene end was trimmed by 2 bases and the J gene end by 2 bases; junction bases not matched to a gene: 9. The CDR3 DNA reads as TGTGCCTGGAGTACCCCCGGGACAGCTACCTACGAGCAGTACTTC. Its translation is CAWSTPGTATYEQYF.

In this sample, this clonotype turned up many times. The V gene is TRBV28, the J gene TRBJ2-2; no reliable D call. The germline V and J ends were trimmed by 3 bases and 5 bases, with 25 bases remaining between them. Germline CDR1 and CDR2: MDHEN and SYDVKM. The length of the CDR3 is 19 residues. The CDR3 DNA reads TGTGCCAGCAGTTTTCCTTACCCCCCCGTTGAGTCGCGAACCGGGGAGCTGTTTTTT. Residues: CASSFPYPPVESRTGELFF.

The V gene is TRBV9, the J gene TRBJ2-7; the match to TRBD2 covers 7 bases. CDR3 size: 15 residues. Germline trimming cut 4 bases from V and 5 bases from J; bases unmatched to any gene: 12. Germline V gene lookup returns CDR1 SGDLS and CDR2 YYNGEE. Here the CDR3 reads CASSPRTGGSHEQYF. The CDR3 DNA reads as TGTGCCAGCAGCCCACGCACCGGGGGGAGCCACGAGCAGTACTTC.

The CDR3 DNA reads TGTGCCATCAGTGAGTCAGGACAGCAAATGAACACTGAAGCTTTCTTT. This sequence encodes CAISESGQQMNTEAFF. This chain links TRBV10-3 with TRBJ1-1; D possibly corresponds to TRBD1 (6 bases). V shed 0 bases and J shed 0 bases, with 11 bases lying between them. The CDR3 contains 16 residues. Germline CDR1 ENHRY, CDR2 SYGVKD.

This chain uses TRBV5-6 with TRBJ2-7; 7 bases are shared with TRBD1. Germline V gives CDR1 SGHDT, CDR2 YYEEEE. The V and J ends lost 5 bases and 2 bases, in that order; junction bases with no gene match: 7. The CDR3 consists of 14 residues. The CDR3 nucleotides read TGTGCCAGCAGTATCCCGGGACAGACCTACGAGCAGTACTTC. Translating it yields CASSIPGQTYEQYF.

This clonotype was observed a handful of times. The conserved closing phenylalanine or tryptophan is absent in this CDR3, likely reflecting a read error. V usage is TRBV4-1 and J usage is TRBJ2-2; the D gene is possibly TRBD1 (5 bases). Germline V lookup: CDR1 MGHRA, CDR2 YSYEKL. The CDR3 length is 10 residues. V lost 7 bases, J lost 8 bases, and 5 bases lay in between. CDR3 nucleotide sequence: TGCGCCAGCAAGGGGGGGGAGCTGTTTCTT. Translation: CASKGGELFL.

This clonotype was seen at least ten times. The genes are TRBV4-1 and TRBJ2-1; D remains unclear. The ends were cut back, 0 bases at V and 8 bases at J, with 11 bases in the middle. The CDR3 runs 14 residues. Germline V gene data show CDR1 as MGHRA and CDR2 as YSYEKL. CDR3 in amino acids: CASSQDEWSDEQFF. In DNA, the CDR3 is TGCGCCAGCAGCCAAGATGAGTGGTCGGATGAGCAGTTCTTC.

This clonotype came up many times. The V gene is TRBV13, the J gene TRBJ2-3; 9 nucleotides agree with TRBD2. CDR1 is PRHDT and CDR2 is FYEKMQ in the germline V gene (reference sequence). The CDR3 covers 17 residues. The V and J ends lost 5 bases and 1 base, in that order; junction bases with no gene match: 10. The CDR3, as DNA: TGTGCCAGCAGCCACCATCGGGGCGGGAGGGGCACAGATACGCAGTATTTT. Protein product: CASSHHRGGRGTDTQYF.

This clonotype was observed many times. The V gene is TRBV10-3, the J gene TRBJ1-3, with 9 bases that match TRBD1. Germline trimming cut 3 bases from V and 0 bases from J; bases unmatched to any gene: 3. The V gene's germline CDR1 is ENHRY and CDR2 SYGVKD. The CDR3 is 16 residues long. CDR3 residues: CAISDPGQGSGNTIYF. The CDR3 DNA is TGTGCCATCAGTGATCCGGGACAGGGCTCTGGAAACACCATATATTTT.

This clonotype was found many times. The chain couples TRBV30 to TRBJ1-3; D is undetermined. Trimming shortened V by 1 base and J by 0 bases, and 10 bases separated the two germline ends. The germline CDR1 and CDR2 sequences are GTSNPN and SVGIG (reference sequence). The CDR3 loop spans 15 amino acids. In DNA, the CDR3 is TGTGCCTGGAGTGCCGGCGGATACTCTGGAAACACCATATATTTT. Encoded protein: CAWSAGGYSGNTIYF.

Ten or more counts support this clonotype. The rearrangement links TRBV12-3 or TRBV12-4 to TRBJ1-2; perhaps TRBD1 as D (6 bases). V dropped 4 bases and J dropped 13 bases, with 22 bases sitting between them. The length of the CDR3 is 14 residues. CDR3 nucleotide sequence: TGTGCCAGCAGTTCGGGACATATAATCCCATCAGGCACCTTC. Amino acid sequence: CASSSGHIIPSGTF.

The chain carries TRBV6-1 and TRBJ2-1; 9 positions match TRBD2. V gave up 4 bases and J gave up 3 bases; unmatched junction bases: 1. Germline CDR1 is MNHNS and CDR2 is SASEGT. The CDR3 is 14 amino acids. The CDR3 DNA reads TGTGCCAGCAGTGGACTAGCGGTCTACAATGAGCAGTTCTTC. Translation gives CASSGLAVYNEQFF.

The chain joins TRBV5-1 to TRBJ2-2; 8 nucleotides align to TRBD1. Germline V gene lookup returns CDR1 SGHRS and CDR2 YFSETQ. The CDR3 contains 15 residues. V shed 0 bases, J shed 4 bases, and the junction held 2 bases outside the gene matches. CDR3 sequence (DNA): TGCGCCAGCAGCTTGGGGACAGGGCCCACCGGGGAGCTGTTTTTT. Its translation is CASSLGTGPTGELFF.

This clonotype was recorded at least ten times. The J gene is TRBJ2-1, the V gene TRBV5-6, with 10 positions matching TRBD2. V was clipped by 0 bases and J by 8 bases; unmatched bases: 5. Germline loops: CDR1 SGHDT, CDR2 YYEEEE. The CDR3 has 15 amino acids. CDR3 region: CASSLVSSGGYEQFF. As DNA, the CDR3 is TGTGCCAGCAGCTTGGTGTCTAGCGGGGGATATGAGCAGTTCTTC.

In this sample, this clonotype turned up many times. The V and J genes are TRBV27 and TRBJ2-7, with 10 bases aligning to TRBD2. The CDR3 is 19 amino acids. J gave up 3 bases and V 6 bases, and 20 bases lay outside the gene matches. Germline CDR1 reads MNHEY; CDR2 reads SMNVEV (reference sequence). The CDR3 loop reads CASSSPHSGLASYYYEQYF. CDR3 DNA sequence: TGTGCCAGCAGCTCGCCCCACTCGGGACTAGCGAGCTATTACTACGAGCAGTACTTC.

The chain's CDR3 is CASSIQGMSTDTQYF. The CDR3 DNA follows: TGTGCCAGTAGTATACAGGGAATGTCGACAGATACGCAGTATTTT. V is TRBV19 and J is TRBJ2-3; possible D gene TRBD1, 5 bases. The V end was cut by 2 bases, the J end by 3 bases, with 12 bases between. CDR3 size: 15 residues. The germline V gene encodes CDR1 LNHDA and CDR2 SQIVND (reference sequence). Combining the CDR3 with reference TRBV19 and TRBJ2-3 gives the whole variable domain DGGITQSPKYLFRKEGQNVTLSCEQNLNHDAMYWYRQDPGQGLRLIYYSQIVNDFQKGDIAEGYSVSREKKESFPLTVTSAQKNPTAFYLCASSIQGMSTDTQYFGPGTRLTVL.

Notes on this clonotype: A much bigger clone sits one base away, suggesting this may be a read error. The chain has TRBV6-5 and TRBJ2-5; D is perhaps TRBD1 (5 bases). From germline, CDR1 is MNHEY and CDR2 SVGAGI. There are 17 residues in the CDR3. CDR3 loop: CASSYSKTPAGQEAQYF. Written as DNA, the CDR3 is TGTGCCAGCAGTTACTCGAAAACACCGGCTGGACAAGAGGCCCAGTACTTC.

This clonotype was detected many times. The CDR3 spells CASSPGGGWDTEAFF. Here the CDR3 DNA reads TGTGCCAGCAGCCCAGGCGGAGGGTGGGACACTGAAGCTTTCTTT. The genes are TRBV7-9 and TRBJ1-1; D remains unclear. Germline CDR1 is SEHNR and CDR2 is FQNEAQ (reference sequence). The germline V and J ends were trimmed by 5 bases and 3 bases, with 16 bases remaining between them. This CDR3 has 15 residues.

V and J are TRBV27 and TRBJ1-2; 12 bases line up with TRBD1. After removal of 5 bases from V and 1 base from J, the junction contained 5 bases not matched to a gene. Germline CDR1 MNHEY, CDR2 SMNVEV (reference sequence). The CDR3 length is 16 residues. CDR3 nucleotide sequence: TGTGCCAGCAGTCCCGGGACAGGGGGCAGTAACTATGGCTACACCTTC. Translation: CASSPGTGGSNYGYTF.

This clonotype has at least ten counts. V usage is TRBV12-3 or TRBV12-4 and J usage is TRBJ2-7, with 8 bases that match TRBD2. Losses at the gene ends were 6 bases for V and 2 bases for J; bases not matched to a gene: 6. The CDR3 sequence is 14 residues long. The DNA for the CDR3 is TGTGCCAGCAGGCCGGGACTAGGGGCCTACGAGCAGTACTTC. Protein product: CASRPGLGAYEQYF.

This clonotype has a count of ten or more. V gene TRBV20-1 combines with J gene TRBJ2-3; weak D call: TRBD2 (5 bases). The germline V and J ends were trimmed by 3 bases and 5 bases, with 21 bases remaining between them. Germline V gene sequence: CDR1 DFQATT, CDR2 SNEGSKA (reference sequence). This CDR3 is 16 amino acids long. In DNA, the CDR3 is TGCAGTGCTAGCCCTGCGGTTGAGGGTCGAAGAGATACGCAGTATTTT. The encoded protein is CSASPAVEGRRDTQYF.